The rows below give T cell receptor beta chains drawn from one sample of a study of T cell responses to AZD1222 COVID-19 vaccine. Generated by immunoSEQ multiplex PCR, the TCRdb table keeps only in-frame clones and is missing some. This sample has tens of thousands of clones, with roughly 87% found just once. The sample consisted of peripheral blood, taken on day 0 of AZD1222 vaccination. These TCRs come from an adult in good health. Both conserved end residues are part of each CDR3. D genes are given only for firm matches. The listing skips clone size in some rows; elsewhere it reads once, few, many or a size class.

d_call | j_call | clone_size | v_call | cdr3_nt | cdr3_aa
. | TRBJ1-1 | . | TRBV6-6 | TGTGCCAGCAGTTGGGGCCAGGGAACTGAAGCTTTCTTT | CASSWGQGTEAFF
. | TRBJ2-5 | . | TRBV5-1 | TGCGCCAGCAGCTCCGGGGTCTTCCAAGAGACCCAGTACTTC | CASSSGVFQETQYF
TRBD2 | TRBJ2-5 | . | TRBV2 | TGTGCCAGCAGTGTGCTAGCGGTAACAGAGACCCAGTACTTC | CASSVLAVTETQYF
. | TRBJ1-2 | . | TRBV6-5 | TGTGCCAGCAGTTCCAGGGTTTTTGGCTACACCTTC | CASSSRVFGYTF
. | TRBJ1-2 | . | TRBV11-2 | TGTGCCAGCAGCTTAGTCTCACAGGAGTCTGGCTACACCTTC | CASSLVSQESGYTF
TRBD1 | TRBJ1-5 | . | TRBV19 | TGTGCCAGTAGGCGACTATCAGGGGGAGGCGATCAGCCCCAGCATTTT | CASRRLSGGGDQPQHF
TRBD2 | TRBJ2-1 | many | TRBV4-1 | TGCGCCAGCAGCCAAGATGCGACTAGCGCCTACAATGAGCAGTTCTTC | CASSQDATSAYNEQFF
TRBD1 | TRBJ2-3 | . | TRBV11-1 | TGTGCCAGCAGCTCCGGACAGGGCCTTAGCACAGATACGCAGTATTTT | CASSSGQGLSTDTQYF
TRBD1 | TRBJ2-7 | . | TRBV5-1 | TGCGCCAGCAGCTTGCAGGGACAGGGGTTTTACGAGCAGTACTTC | CASSLQGQGFYEQYF
TRBD1 | TRBJ2-1 | . | TRBV7-2 | TGTGCCAGCAGCCCATGGACAGGGAATGAGCAGTTCTTC | CASSPWTGNEQFF
. | TRBJ1-5 | few | TRBV2 | TGTGCCAGCAGTGAAGACAGGGCTCAGCCCCAGCATTTT | CASSEDRAQPQHF